This T cell receptor (beta chain) was identified in a study of T cells in Graves' hyperthyroidism and ophthalmopathy. Study-wide findings and caveats: Blood also carried most thyroid clonotypes expanded above 0.001.

The V end was cut by 3 bases, the J end by 2 bases, with 13 bases between. This CDR3 contains 14 residues. CDR1 is DFQATT, CDR2 SNEGSKA, per germline (reference sequence). What was amplified from RNA transcripts were TCR beta CDR3 regions. The HTBI primer set drove a first-round RT-PCR of the TCR CDR3. TCRdb fed the multiplex PCR reads into MiXCR, producing one record per CDR3 protein. The data hold 130,000 to 150,000 distinct CDR3 sequences, with roughly a fifth observed a single time. As to this clonotype: The antigen remains undetermined. Since a much larger clone is just one base distant, this may be a read error.

The specimen sequenced was blood. V and J are TRBV20-1 and TRBJ1-2; D possibly corresponds to TRBD1 (6 bases). This sequence originates from a woman between 45 and 65 years old with Graves' hyperthyroidism that later progressed to Graves' ophthalmopathy. The DNA of the CDR3 is TGCAGTGCTAGTGTGGGTACAGGGAACTATGGCTACACCTTC. It translates to CSASVGTGNYGYTF.